This T cell receptor beta chain was captured by sequencing in a study of regulatory T cells in long-lasting Graves disease. Study-level information: Antithyroid drugs had been taken under 3 months by newly diagnosed Graves' patients.

This clonotype was picked up many times. Antigen unknown. After removal of 2 bases from V and 4 bases from J, the junction contained 3 bases not matched to a gene. CDR1 is SGDLS and CDR2 is YYNGEE in the germline V gene. CDR3 length: 14 residues. Study outcomes and limitations: Newly diagnosed Graves' patients exceeded persistent ones in TCR diversity.

The TCR beta library used iRepertoire HTBI primers with Arm-PCR amplification of CDR3. Using its own MiXCR run on the multiplex PCR reads, TCRdb lists one record per CDR3 protein. Among fewer than 450,000 distinct CDR3 sequences listed, 15% were seen once. Sample time point: newly diagnosed GD, antithyroid drugs for less than 3 months. Extracted PBMC RNA gave rise to the TCR library. EDTA tubes were used for drawing nine milliliters of peripheral blood. The same sample was also studied in work on T cells in Graves' hyperthyroidism and ophthalmopathy.

This receptor was taken from a woman aged 40-49 years with Graves disease. This specimen consisted of peripheral blood mononuclear cells (PBMCs), obtained at new diagnosis, from a patient treated with antithyroid drugs. The rearrangement joins TRBV9 to TRBJ1-1; 9 bases match TRBD1. The chain's CDR3 is CASSVADRGTEAFF. CDR3 DNA sequence: TGTGCCAGCAGCGTCGCGGACAGGGGCACTGAAGCTTTCTTT.